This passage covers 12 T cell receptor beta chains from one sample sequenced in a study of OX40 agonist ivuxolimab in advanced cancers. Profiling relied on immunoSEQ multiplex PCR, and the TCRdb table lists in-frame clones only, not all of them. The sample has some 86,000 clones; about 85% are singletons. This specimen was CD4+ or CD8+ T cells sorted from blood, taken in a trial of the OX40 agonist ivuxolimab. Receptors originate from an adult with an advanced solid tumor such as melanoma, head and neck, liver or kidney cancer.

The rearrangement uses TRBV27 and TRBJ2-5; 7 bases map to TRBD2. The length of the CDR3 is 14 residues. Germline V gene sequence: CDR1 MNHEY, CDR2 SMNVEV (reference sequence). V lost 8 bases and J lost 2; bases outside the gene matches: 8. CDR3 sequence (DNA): TGTGCCAGCCTGCGGGAGATATGGCAAGAGACCCAGTACTTC. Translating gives CASLREIWQETQYF.

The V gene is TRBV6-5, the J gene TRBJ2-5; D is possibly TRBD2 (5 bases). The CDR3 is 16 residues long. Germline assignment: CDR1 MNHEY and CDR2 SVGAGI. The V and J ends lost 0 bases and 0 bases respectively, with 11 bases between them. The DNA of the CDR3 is TGTGCCAGCAGTTACTCAGGCGGAGGATACCAAGAGACCCAGTACTTC. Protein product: CASSYSGGGYQETQYF.

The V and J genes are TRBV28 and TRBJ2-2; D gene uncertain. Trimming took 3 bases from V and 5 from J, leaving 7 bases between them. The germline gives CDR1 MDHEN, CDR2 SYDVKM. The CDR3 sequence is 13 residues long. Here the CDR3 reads CASSFLVTGELFF. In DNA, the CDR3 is TGTGCCAGCAGTTTTCTAGTGACCGGGGAGCTGTTTTTT. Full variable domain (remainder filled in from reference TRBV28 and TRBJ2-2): DVKVTQSSRYLVKRTGEKVFLECVQDMDHENMFWYRQDPGLGLRLIYFSYDVKMKEKGDIPEGYSVSREKKERFSLILESASTNQTSMYLCASSFLVTGELFFGEGSRLTVL.

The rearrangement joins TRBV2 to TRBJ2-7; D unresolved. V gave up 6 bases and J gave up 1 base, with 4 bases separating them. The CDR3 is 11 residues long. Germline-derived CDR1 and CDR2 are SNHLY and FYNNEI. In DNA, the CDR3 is TGTGCCAGCAGGATTTCCTACGAGCAGTACTTC. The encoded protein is CASRISYEQYF.

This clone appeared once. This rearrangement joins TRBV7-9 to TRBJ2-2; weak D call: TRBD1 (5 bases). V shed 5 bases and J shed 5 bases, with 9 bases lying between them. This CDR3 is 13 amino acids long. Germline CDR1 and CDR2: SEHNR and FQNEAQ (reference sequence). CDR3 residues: CASSQGLTGELFF. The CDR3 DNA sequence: TGTGCCAGCAGCCAGGGTCTGACCGGGGAGCTGTTTTTT.

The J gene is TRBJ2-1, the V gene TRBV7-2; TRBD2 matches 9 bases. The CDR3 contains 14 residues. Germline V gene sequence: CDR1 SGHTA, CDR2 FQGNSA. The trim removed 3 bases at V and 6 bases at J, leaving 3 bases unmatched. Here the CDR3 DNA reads TGTGCCAGCAGCTTGGGGACTAGCTTCAATGAGCAGTTCTTC. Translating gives CASSLGTSFNEQFF.

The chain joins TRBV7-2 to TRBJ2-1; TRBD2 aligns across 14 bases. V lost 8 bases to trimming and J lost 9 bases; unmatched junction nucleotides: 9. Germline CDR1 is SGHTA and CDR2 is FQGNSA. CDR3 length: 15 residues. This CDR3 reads CASEFVGLAGGEQFF. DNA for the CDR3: TGTGCCAGCGAGTTTGTCGGACTAGCGGGAGGTGAGCAGTTCTTC.

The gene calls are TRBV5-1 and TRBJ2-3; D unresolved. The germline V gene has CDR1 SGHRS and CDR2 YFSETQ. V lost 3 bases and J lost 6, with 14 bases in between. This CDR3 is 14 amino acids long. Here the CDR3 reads CASSSRNNGDTQYF. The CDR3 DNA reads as TGCGCCAGCAGCTCGAGAAACAATGGGGATACGCAGTATTTT.

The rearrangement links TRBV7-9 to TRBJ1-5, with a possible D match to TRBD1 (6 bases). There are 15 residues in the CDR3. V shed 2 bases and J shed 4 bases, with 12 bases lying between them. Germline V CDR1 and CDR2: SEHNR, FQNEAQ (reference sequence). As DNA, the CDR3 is TGTGCCAGCAGCTTATCAGGGGAGGGTAATCAGCCCCAGCATTTT. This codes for CASSLSGEGNQPQHF.

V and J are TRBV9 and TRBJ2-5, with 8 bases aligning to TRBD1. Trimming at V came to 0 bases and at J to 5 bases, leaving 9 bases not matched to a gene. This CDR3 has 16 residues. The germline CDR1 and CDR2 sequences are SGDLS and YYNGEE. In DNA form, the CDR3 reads TGTGCCAGCAGCGTAGCGGTGGCAGGGGGCCCGGAGACCCAGTACTTC. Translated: CASSVAVAGGPETQYF. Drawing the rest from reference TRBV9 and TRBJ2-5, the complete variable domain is DSGVTQTPKHLITATGQRVTLRCSPRSGDLSVYWYQQSLDQGLQFLIQYYNGEERAKGNILERFSAQQFPDLHSELNLSSLELGDSALYFCASSVAVAGGPETQYFGPGTRLLVL.

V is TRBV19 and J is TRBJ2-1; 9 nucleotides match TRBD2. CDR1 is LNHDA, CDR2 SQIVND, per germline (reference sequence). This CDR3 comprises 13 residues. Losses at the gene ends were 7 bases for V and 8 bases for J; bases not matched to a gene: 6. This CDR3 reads CASIGGRGDEQFF. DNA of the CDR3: TGTGCCAGTATTGGCGGGAGGGGCGATGAGCAGTTCTTC.

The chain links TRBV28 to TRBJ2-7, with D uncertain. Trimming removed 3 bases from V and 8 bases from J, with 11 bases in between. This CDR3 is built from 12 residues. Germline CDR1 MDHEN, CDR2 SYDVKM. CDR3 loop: CASSFRLEKQYF. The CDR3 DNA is TGTGCCAGCAGTTTTCGGCTTGAGAAGCAGTACTTC.